A single sample is the source of the 30 T cell receptor beta chains below, sequenced in a study of cytomegalovirus exposure and HLA in healthy donors. With 60 Vbeta and 13 Jbeta primers, the PCR was carried out. Libraries were prepared by immunoSEQ multiplex PCR; TCRdb keeps only in-frame clonotypes and omits some of them. This repertoire shows about 130,000 clones, about 75% found once; its top ten account for around 1.3%. Sequenced input: PBMCs. Every receptor here comes from a woman aged 40 to 55 in good health and CMV-seronegative.

A few counts support this clone. The chain has TRBV4-2 and TRBJ2-3; 9 bases map to TRBD2. J was trimmed by 4 bases and V by 1 base; bases with no gene match: 3. Germline V gene sequence: CDR1 LGHNA, CDR2 YNFKEQ. This CDR3 region has 15 residues. CDR3 nucleotide sequence: TGTGCCAGCAGCCAAGGGGGACTAGCATCAGATACGCAGTATTTT. Protein product: CASSQGGLASDTQYF.

The V gene is TRBV5-1, the J gene TRBJ2-2, with 8 bases identical to TRBD2. The CDR3 runs 16 residues. The germline CDR1 and CDR2 sequences are SGHRS and YFSETQ. J was trimmed by 4 bases and V by 0 bases; bases with no gene match: 5. The CDR3 is CASSLARSGSTGELFF. CDR3 DNA sequence: TGCGCCAGCAGCTTGGCCAGAAGCGGGAGCACCGGGGAGCTGTTTTTT.

In this sample, this clone turned up a few times. The V gene is TRBV6-6, the J gene TRBJ2-4; D perhaps matches TRBD1 (5 bases). This CDR3 comprises 14 residues. Germline V lookup: CDR1 MNHNY, CDR2 SVGAGI (reference sequence). V gave up 5 bases and J gave up 6 bases, with 14 bases separating them. CDR3 residues: CASSTLDTPNIQYF. As DNA, the CDR3 is TGTGCCAGCAGTACTTTGGACACTCCAAACATTCAGTACTTC.

The rearrangement links TRBV7-9 to TRBJ1-1; D perhaps matches TRBD1 (5 bases). CDR3 length equals 13 residues. From germline, CDR1 is SEHNR and CDR2 FQNEAQ (reference sequence). V lost 5 bases, J lost 4 bases, and 11 bases lay in between. CDR3 coding DNA: TGTGCCAGCAGCCAGGACATAGCCACTGAAGCTTTCTTT. As protein: CASSQDIATEAFF.

V usage is TRBV4-2 and J usage is TRBJ1-2, with no clear D. The CDR3 sequence is 12 residues long. The V end was cut by 0 bases, the J end by 14 bases, with 13 bases between. Germline V lookup: CDR1 LGHNA, CDR2 YNFKEQ. CDR3 sequence reads: CASSQDSVAKTF. CDR3 bases: TGTGCCAGCAGCCAAGATAGTGTTGCTAAAACCTTC.

The genes are TRBV2 and TRBJ2-7; D may be TRBD2 (6 bases). V lost 7 bases and J 3 bases, leaving 7 bases between the germline ends. Looked up from germline, CDR1 is SNHLY and CDR2 is FYNNEI. The CDR3 has 11 amino acids. CDR3 nucleotide sequence: TGTGCCAGCACGGGGGACTACGAGCAGTACTTC. The encoded protein is CASTGDYEQYF.

The chain joins TRBV9 to TRBJ2-3, with 12 bases lining up with TRBD2. The CDR3 length is 16 residues. V was clipped by 4 bases and J by 6 bases; unmatched bases: 9. CDR1 and CDR2 from the germline V gene are SGDLS and YYNGEE. CDR3 in DNA: TGTGCCAGCAGCTTCCCGACTAGCGGGGGCTCTGATACGCAGTATTTT. It yields the protein CASSFPTSGGSDTQYF.

The rearrangement uses TRBV7-2 and TRBJ2-7; 7 nucleotides agree with TRBD2. Germline CDR1 reads SGHTA; CDR2 reads FQGNSA. This CDR3 has 13 residues. V lost 6 bases, J lost 0 bases, and 2 bases stayed unmatched. The CDR3 spells CASRPGGSYEQYF. CDR3 DNA: TGTGCCAGCAGACCGGGGGGCTCCTACGAGCAGTACTTC.

The chain is built from TRBV19 and TRBJ1-4, with D perhaps matching TRBD1 (6 bases). The CDR3 loop spans 16 amino acids. V lost 8 bases to trimming and J lost 0 bases, with 16 bases between them. Germline CDR1 and CDR2: LNHDA and SQIVND (reference sequence). This CDR3 reads CASQDRFEATNEKLFF. For the CDR3, the DNA is TGTGCCAGTCAAGACAGGTTCGAGGCAACTAATGAAAAACTGTTTTTT.

The chain joins TRBV5-4 to TRBJ2-7, with 11 bases identical to TRBD1. Germline V gene sequence: CDR1 SGHNT, CDR2 YYREEE (reference sequence). The CDR3 has 16 amino acids. J lost 5 bases, V lost 5 bases, and 12 bases had no gene match. The CDR3 is CASSPGQGAMENEQYF. The CDR3 region has the DNA TGTGCCAGCAGTCCTGGACAGGGGGCCATGGAAAACGAGCAGTACTTC.

The chain has TRBV25-1 and TRBJ2-7; tentative D call: TRBD1 (6 bases). Trimming removed 6 bases from V and 0 bases from J, with 6 bases in between. This CDR3 is 12 amino acids long. Germline V CDR1 and CDR2: MGHDK, SYGVNS. CDR3 DNA sequence: TGTGCCAGCAGGGACAGCTCCTACGAGCAGTACTTC. It is translated as CASRDSSYEQYF.

The CDR3 loop is CASSLGGGSSYNEQFF. The CDR3 DNA is TGTGCCAGCAGCTTGGGGGGAGGGAGCTCCTACAATGAGCAGTTCTTC. This rearrangement joins TRBV5-4 to TRBJ2-1; 7 nucleotides match TRBD2. Germline-derived CDR1 and CDR2 are SGHNT and YYREEE (reference sequence). CDR3 size: 16 residues. V lost 0 bases and J lost 0; bases outside the gene matches: 3. Full variable domain (outside the CDR3, taken from reference TRBV5-4 and TRBJ2-1): ETGVTQSPTHLIKTRGQQVTLRCSSQSGHNTVSWYQQALGQGPQFIFQYYREEENGRGNFPPRFSGLQFPNYSSELNVNALELDDSALYLCASSLGGGSSYNEQFFGPGTRLTVL.

This clone was recorded once. The gene calls are TRBV29-1 and TRBJ1-2; possibly TRBD1 for D (5 bases). Trimming pared 7 bases from V and 6 bases from J, leaving 18 bases between. This CDR3 contains 13 residues. The germline V gene encodes CDR1 SQVTM and CDR2 ANQGSEA. The CDR3 loop reads CSAQPQGSNGYTF. CDR3 in DNA: TGCAGCGCCCAACCCCAGGGTTCAAATGGCTACACCTTC.

The sample holds a few counts of this clone. The CDR3 loop reads CASSFGGAGELFF. Written as DNA, the CDR3 is TGTGCCAGCAGCTTCGGGGGGGCCGGGGAGCTGTTTTTT. The chain links TRBV14 to TRBJ2-2; TRBD2 matches 8 bases. Germline V gene lookup returns CDR1 SGHDN and CDR2 FVKESK. This CDR3 spans 13 amino acids. The ends lost 5 bases at V and 6 bases at J; junction bases unmatched: 2.

This chain links TRBV4-2 with TRBJ2-3; D unresolved. V gave up 0 bases and J gave up 8 bases, with 6 bases separating them. Looked up from germline, CDR1 is LGHNA and CDR2 is YNFKEQ. This CDR3 contains 12 residues. The CDR3 protein is CASSQDGGTQYF. DNA of the CDR3: TGTGCCAGCAGCCAAGACGGCGGTACGCAGTATTTT.

The chain is built from TRBV9 and TRBJ2-1, with a tentative D call TRBD2 (7 bases). Trimming took off 2 bases at V and 5 bases at J, with 14 bases between the two ends. The CDR3 extends over 15 amino acids. CDR1 and CDR2 from the germline V gene are SGDLS and YYNGEE. This CDR3 reads CASSVRGASDNEQFF. CDR3 nucleotides: TGTGCCAGCAGCGTCCGGGGGGCCTCAGACAATGAGCAGTTCTTC.

The V and J genes are TRBV29-1 and TRBJ1-2; the D gene is possibly TRBD1 (5 bases). There are 12 residues in the CDR3. CDR1 is SQVTM and CDR2 is ANQGSEA in the germline V gene. V lost 3 bases to trimming and J lost 7 bases, with 12 bases between them. The DNA of the CDR3 is TGCAGCGTTGAGAGCCAGGGATGTGGCTACACCTTC. Its protein product is CSVESQGCGYTF.

The rearrangement uses TRBV5-1 and TRBJ2-5; D might be TRBD1 (6 bases). CDR1 and CDR2 from the germline V gene are SGHRS and YFSETQ. The length of the CDR3 is 13 residues. V dropped 0 bases and J dropped 3 bases, with 6 bases sitting between them. The CDR3 spells CASSLDREETQYF. Written as DNA, the CDR3 is TGCGCCAGCAGCTTGGACAGGGAAGAGACCCAGTACTTC.

The rearrangement joins TRBV27 to TRBJ2-7, with 8 bases lining up with TRBD1. This CDR3 region has 12 residues. Germline CDR1 reads MNHEY; CDR2 reads SMNVEV (reference sequence). The V gene end was trimmed by 2 bases and the J gene end by 7 bases; junction bases not matched to a gene: 1. CDR3 DNA sequence: TGTGCCAGCAGTTTAACAGGGGGTGAGCAGTACTTC. Translating gives CASSLTGGEQYF.

The chain carries TRBV6-5 and TRBJ2-3; possibly TRBD2 for D (7 bases). This CDR3 has 14 residues. CDR1 MNHEY and CDR2 SVGAGI come from the germline V gene. V lost 6 bases to trimming and J lost 4 bases, with 14 bases between them. The CDR3 nucleotides read TGTGCCAGCAGACAGGGCCTAGCGGCAGATACGCAGTATTTT. Translated, it gives CASRQGLAADTQYF.

As regards this clone: Germline is not matched at one junction end, which may reflect a read error. This sequence joins TRBV5-1 and TRBJ1-3; 7 nucleotides line up with TRBD1. CDR3 length: 16 residues. CDR1 and CDR2 from the germline V gene are SGHRS and YFSETQ. The CDR3 is CASTEGAILSGSTIYF. The CDR3 nucleotides read TGCGCCAGCACAGAGGGGGCTATCCTCTCTGGAAGCACCATATATTTT.

The chain links TRBV6-6 to TRBJ2-3; TRBD1 aligns across 11 bases. Germline V lookup: CDR1 MNHNY, CDR2 SVGAGI (reference sequence). The CDR3 sequence is 16 residues long. V lost 7 bases, J lost 3 bases, and 9 bases stayed unmatched. The CDR3 region is CASTLPGQGVTDTQYF. CDR3 in DNA: TGTGCCAGCACCTTACCGGGACAGGGGGTAACAGATACGCAGTATTTT.

The chain has TRBV7-2 and TRBJ2-1; D call uncertain. The germline CDR1 and CDR2 sequences are SGHTA and FQGNSA. The CDR3 covers 15 residues. V dropped 3 bases and J dropped 0 bases, with 9 bases sitting between them. The CDR3 nucleotides read TGTGCCAGCAGCTTTGGTGGTAGCTCCTACAATGAGCAGTTCTTC. Amino acids: CASSFGGSSYNEQFF.

This clone was seen a single time. J is TRBJ1-3 and V is TRBV6-6; 7 bases match TRBD1. The V and J ends lost 6 bases and 0 bases, in that order; junction bases with no gene match: 5. Germline V gives CDR1 MNHNY, CDR2 SVGAGI (reference sequence). The CDR3 totals 15 residues. CDR3 sequence (DNA): TGTGCCAGCAGGTCCCGGGACAGCTCTGGAAACACCATATATTTT. It is translated as CASRSRDSSGNTIYF.

V and J are TRBV5-6 and TRBJ1-2, with 8 positions matching TRBD1. Germline loops: CDR1 SGHDT, CDR2 YYEEEE. The CDR3 has 15 residues. The ends lost 0 bases at V and 7 bases at J; junction bases unmatched: 8. The CDR3 reads CASSLENRGFLGYTF. The CDR3 nucleotides read TGTGCCAGCAGCTTGGAGAACAGGGGGTTTCTTGGCTACACCTTC.

The gene calls are TRBV4-2 and TRBJ2-7; D not resolved. This CDR3 is 15 amino acids long. Trimming took 0 bases from V and 2 from J, leaving 11 bases between them. Germline V gene lookup returns CDR1 LGHNA and CDR2 YNFKEQ. Here the CDR3 reads CASSQDLGNTYEQYF. The CDR3 DNA follows: TGTGCCAGCAGCCAAGATCTGGGCAACACCTACGAGCAGTACTTC.

In its sample, this clone was seen once. V is TRBV20-1 and J is TRBJ1-4; D gene unclear. V was shortened by 5 bases and J by 5 bases, with 3 bases between the two germline ends. The germline V gene encodes CDR1 DFQATT and CDR2 SNEGSKA (reference sequence). The CDR3 extends over 10 amino acids. The CDR3 reads CSAQNEKLFF. Here the CDR3 DNA reads TGCAGTGCTCAGAATGAAAAACTGTTTTTT.

The chain couples TRBV9 to TRBJ2-6; tentatively, D is TRBD2 (7 bases). Germline CDR1 SGDLS, CDR2 YYNGEE. The CDR3 is 17 amino acids. Deletions cut 4 bases from V and 0 bases from J, with 14 bases between. The CDR3 spells CASSRPGGASGANVLTF. The CDR3 nucleotides are TGTGCCAGCAGCCGGCCGGGGGGCGCCTCTGGGGCCAACGTCCTGACTTTC.

This chain uses TRBV5-1 with TRBJ1-1, with 8 bases fitting TRBD1. Germline-derived CDR1 and CDR2 are SGHRS and YFSETQ. This CDR3 spans 15 amino acids. V lost 1 base, J lost 5 bases, and 7 bases stayed unmatched. The CDR3 is CASSLRFTGGTEAFF. CDR3 coding DNA: TGCGCCAGCAGCTTGAGATTTACAGGGGGTACTGAAGCTTTCTTT.

This rearrangement joins TRBV6-4 to TRBJ2-2; the D is unclear. V was shortened by 5 bases and J by 5 bases, with 15 bases between the two germline ends. The CDR3 spans 15 residues. Germline assignment: CDR1 MRHNA and CDR2 SNTAGT. The CDR3 DNA reads TGTGCCAGCAGTCTCACCTCCTACAGAACCGGGGAGCTGTTTTTT. Translated, it gives CASSLTSYRTGELFF.